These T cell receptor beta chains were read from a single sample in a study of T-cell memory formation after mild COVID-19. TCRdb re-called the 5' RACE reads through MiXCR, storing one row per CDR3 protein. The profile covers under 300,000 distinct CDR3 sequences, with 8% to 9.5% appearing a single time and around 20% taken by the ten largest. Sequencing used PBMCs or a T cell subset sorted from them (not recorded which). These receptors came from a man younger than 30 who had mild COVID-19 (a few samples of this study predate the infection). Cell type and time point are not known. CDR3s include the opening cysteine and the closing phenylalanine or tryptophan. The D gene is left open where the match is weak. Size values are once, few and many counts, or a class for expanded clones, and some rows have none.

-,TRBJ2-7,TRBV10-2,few,CASKKWDTRNEQYF,TGCGCCAGCAAGAAATGGGACACGAGGAACGAGCAGTACTTC
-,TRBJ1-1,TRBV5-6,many,CASSLVGRERGNPEAFF,TGTGCCAGCAGCTTGGTCGGCAGGGAAAGGGGAAACCCTGAAGCTTTCTTT
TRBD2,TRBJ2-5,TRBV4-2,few,CASSQDPTSGGKGETQYF,TGTGCCAGCAGCCAAGATCCAACTAGCGGGGGTAAGGGGGAGACCCAGTACTTC
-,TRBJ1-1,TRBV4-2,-,CASSQDSAEAFF,TGTGCCAGCAGCCAGGACAGTGCTGAAGCTTTCTTT
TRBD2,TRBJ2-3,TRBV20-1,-,CSVRLGRGAGDTQYF,TGCAGTGTTCGACTTGGGCGGGGGGCCGGAGATACGCAGTATTTT
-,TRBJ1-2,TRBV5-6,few,CASSLPGANYGYTF,TGTGCCAGCAGCTTGCCAGGGGCCAACTATGGCTACACCTTC
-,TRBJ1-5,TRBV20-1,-,CSASQGRGNQPQHF,TGCAGTGCCTCACAGGGTAGGGGCAATCAGCCCCAGCATTTT
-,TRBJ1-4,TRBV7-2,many,CASSLREYSEKLFF,TGTGCCAGCAGCTTACGGGAATACAGCGAAAAACTGTTTTTT
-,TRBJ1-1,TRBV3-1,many,CASSDDASTATF,TGTGCCAGCAGCGACGACGCGTCGACAGCTACATTT
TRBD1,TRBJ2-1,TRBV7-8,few,CASSPPRGRQFYNEQFF,TGTGCCAGCAGCCCACCCAGGGGGCGTCAATTCTACAATGAGCAGTTCTTC
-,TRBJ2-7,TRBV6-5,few,CASSYKDSTYEQYF,TGTGCCAGCAGTTACAAGGACAGCACCTACGAGCAGTACTTC
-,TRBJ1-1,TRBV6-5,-,CASRRGRGDTEAFF,TGTGCCAGCAGGCGTGGACGAGGAGACACTGAAGCTTTCTTT
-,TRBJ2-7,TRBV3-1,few,CASSPWTEGYEQYF,TGTGCCAGCAGCCCCTGGACGGAAGGCTACGAGCAGTACTTC
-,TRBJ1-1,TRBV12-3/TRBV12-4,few,CASSPGEARPNTEAFF,TGTGCCAGCAGCCCCGGGGAGGCAAGGCCGAACACTGAAGCTTTCTTT
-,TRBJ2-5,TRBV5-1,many,CASSLYGTETQYF,TGCGCCAGCAGCTTGTACGGGACAGAGACCCAGTACTTC
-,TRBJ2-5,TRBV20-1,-,CSARRAPHQETQYF,TGCAGTGCTAGACGGGCCCCCCACCAAGAGACCCAGTACTTC
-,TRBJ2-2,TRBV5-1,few,CASSFTGRNTGELFF,TGCGCCAGCAGCTTCACAGGGAGAAATACCGGGGAGCTGTTTTTT
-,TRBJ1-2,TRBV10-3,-,CATRDGTNYGYTF,TGTGCCACCCGGGACGGAACCAACTATGGCTACACCTTC
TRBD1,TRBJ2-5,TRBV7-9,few,CASSAPQGAGKTQYF,TGTGCCAGCAGCGCACCACAGGGGGCGGGAAAGACCCAGTACTTC
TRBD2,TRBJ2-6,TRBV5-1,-,CASSLATGGTGANVLTF,TGCGCCAGCAGCTTGGCGACGGGGGGAACAGGGGCCAACGTCCTGACTTTC
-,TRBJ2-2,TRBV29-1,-,CSVEDFGRGRLFF,TGCAGCGTTGAAGATTTTGGACGGGGAAGGCTGTTTTTT
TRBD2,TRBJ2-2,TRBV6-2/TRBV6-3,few,CASSYPLAGGPIGELFF,TGTGCCAGCAGTTACCCCCTCGCGGGGGGGCCGATCGGGGAGCTGTTTTTT
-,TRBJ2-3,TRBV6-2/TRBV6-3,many,CASSYAAWDTQYF,TGTGCCAGCAGCTACGCAGCATGGGATACGCAGTATTTT
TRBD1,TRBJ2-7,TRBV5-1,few,CASSLPRAGGDDEQYF,TGCGCCAGCAGCTTGCCGCGGGCAGGGGGAGACGACGAGCAGTACTTC
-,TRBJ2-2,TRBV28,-,CASIPGSANTGELFF,TGTGCCAGCATCCCAGGTTCTGCGAACACCGGGGAGCTGTTTTTT
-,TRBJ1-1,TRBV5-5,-,CASSLGTITEAFF,TGTGCCAGCAGCTTGGGGACTATCACTGAAGCTTTCTTT
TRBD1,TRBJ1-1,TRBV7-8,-,CASSFQGAGTEAFF,TGTGCCAGCAGCTTCCAGGGGGCTGGGACTGAAGCTTTCTTT
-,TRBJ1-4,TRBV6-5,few,CASSYSANRYEKLFF,TGTGCCAGCAGTTACTCGGCGAACAGATATGAAAAACTGTTTTTT
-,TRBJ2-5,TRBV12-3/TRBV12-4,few,CASSWALVGTQYF,TGTGCCAGCAGTTGGGCTCTAGTTGGGACCCAGTACTTC
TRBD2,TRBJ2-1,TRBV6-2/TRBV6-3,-,CASIRPGLAAVF,TGTGCCAGCATACGACCGGGACTAGCCGCAGTTTTC
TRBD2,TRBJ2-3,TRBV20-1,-,CSASAGGRGTDTQYF,TGCAGTGCTTCAGCGGGGGGGCGGGGCACAGATACGCAGTATTTT
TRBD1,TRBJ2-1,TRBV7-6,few,CASSFVATGALNEQFF,TGTGCCAGCAGCTTCGTTGCGACAGGGGCCCTCAATGAGCAGTTCTTC
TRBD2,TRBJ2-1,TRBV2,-,CASSTSGLANEQFF,TGTGCCAGCAGTACCTCTGGACTAGCGAATGAGCAGTTCTTC
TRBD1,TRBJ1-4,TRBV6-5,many,CASRTSYRGTNEKLFF,TGTGCCAGCAGGACCTCCTACAGGGGCACTAATGAAAAACTGTTTTTT
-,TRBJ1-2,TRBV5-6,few,CASSPGGKANYGYTF,TGTGCCAGCAGCCCCGGGGGGAAAGCTAACTATGGCTACACTTTC
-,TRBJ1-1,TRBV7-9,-,CASSSTGQTEAFF,TGTGCCAGCAGCTCGACAGGTCAAACTGAAGCTTTCTTT
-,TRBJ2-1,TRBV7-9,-,CASSPTSYNEQFF,TGTGCCAGCAGCCCTACCTCCTACAATGAGCAGTTCTTC
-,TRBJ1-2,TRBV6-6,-,CASSYSRNQGEGYTF,TGTGCCAGCAGTTACTCGAGAAATCAGGGAGAAGGCTACACCTTC
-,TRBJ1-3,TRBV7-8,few,CASSPLSFSLLGGNTIYF,TGTGCCAGCAGCCCGCTAAGCTTTTCGTTGTTGGGTGGAAACACCATATATTTT
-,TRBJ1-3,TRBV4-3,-,CASSQDPGAGNTIYF,TGCGCCAGCAGCCAAGACCCAGGGGCCGGAAACACCATATATTTT
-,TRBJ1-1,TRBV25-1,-,CASRSTVMNTEAFF,TGTGCCAGCAGATCGACAGTCATGAACACTGAAGCTTTCTTT
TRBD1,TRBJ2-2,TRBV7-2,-,CASSPYQGVNTGELFF,TGTGCCAGCAGCCCATATCAGGGGGTGAACACCGGGGAGCTGTTTTTT
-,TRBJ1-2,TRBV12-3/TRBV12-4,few,CASSLVTGEGYTF,TGTGCCAGCAGTTTAGTAACAGGAGAAGGCTACACCTTC
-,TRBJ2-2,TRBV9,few,CASSPSQWLANTGELFF,TGTGCCAGCAGCCCCTCGCAATGGCTAGCGAACACCGGGGAGCTGTTTTTT
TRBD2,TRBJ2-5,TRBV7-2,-,CASSFWTSEPQYF,TGTGCCAGCAGCTTCTGGACTAGCGAGCCCCAGTACTTC
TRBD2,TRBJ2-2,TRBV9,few,CASSLPLAGALGGELFF,TGTGCCAGCAGCCTTCCTTTAGCGGGGGCCCTTGGCGGGGAGCTGTTTTTT
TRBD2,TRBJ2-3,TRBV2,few,CASSPGLAGGAYDTQYF,TGTGCCAGCAGCCCGGGACTAGCGGGGGGGGCCTACGATACGCAGTATTTT
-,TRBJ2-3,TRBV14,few,CASSQMNRARGWEQYF,TGTGCCAGCAGCCAAATGAACAGGGCCCGGGGATGGGAGCAGTATTTT
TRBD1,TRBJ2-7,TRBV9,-,CASSATGGAEQYF,TGTGCCAGCAGCGCCACAGGGGGCGCCGAGCAGTACTTC
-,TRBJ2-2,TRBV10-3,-,CAIRNPGGDTGELFF,TGTGCCATCCGAAATCCAGGGGGGGACACCGGGGAGCTGTTTTTT
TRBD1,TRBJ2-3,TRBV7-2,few,CASSWGQHTDTQYF,TGTGCCAGCAGCTGGGGACAGCACACAGATACGCAGTATTTT
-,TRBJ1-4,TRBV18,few,CASFTQNNEKLFF,TGTGCCAGCTTTACTCAGAATAATGAAAAACTGTTTTTT
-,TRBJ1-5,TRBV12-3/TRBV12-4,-,CASSLDSSNRAVPQHF,TGTGCCAGCAGTTTAGATAGTTCAAACCGGGCGGTGCCCCAGCATTTT
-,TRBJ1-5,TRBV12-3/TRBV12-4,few,CASGVEEPQHF,TGTGCCAGCGGGGTTGAGGAGCCCCAGCATTTT
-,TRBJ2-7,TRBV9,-,CASSPSGVSSYEQYF,TGTGCCAGCAGCCCCTCCGGGGTTAGCTCCTACGAGCAGTACTTC